This record looks at one TCR beta chain sequence and its context. The data are from a study of blood T cell repertoires in COVID-19. Study summary: Acute-phase and convalescent COVID-19 samples originated in the United States, Italy and Spain.

Using immunoSEQ multiplex PCR, the repertoire was profiled, and TCRdb retains in-frame clones only, with some absent. The profile covers 120,000 or so clones, with 83% appearing a single time and 5.5% to 6% taken by the ten largest. The germline V gene has CDR1 SGHAT and CDR2 FQNNGV. The CDR3 is 15 residues long. The trim removed 4 bases at V and 1 base at J, leaving 5 bases unmatched. The clonotype was recovered from a man older than 75 with active or convalescent COVID-19. The chain recombines TRBV11-2 with TRBJ1-1; TRBD1 aligns across 8 bases. Sample: peripheral blood. CDR3 nucleotide sequence: TGTGCCAGCAGCTCCAACGGACAGGGGAACACTGAAGCTTTCTTT. Protein sequence: CASSSNGQGNTEAFF.